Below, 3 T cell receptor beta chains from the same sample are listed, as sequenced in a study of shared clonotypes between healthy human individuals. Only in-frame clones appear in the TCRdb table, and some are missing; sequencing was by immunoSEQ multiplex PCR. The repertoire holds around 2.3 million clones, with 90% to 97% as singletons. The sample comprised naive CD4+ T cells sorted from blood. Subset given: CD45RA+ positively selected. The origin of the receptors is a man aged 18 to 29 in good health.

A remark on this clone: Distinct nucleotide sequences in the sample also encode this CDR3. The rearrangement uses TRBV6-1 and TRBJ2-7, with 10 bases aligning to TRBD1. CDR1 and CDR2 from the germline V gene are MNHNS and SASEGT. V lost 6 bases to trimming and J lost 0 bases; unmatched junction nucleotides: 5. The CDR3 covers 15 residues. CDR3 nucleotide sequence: TGTGCCAGCAGAGGCCGGGACAGGGGCTCCTACGAGCAGTACTTC. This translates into CASRGRDRGSYEQYF.

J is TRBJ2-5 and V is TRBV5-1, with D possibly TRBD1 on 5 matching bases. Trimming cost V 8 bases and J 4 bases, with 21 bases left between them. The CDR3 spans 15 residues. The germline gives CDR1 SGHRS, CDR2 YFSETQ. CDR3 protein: CASYSGSVYRETQYF. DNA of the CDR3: TGCGCCAGTTATTCAGGGTCCGTATATCGAGAGACCCAGTACTTC. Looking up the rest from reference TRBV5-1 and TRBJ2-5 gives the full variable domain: KAGVTQTPRYLIKTRGQQVTLSCSPISGHRSVSWYQQTPGQGLQFLFEYFSETQRNKGNFPGRFSGRQFSNSRSEMNVSTLELGDSALYLCASYSGSVYRETQYFGPGTRLLVL.

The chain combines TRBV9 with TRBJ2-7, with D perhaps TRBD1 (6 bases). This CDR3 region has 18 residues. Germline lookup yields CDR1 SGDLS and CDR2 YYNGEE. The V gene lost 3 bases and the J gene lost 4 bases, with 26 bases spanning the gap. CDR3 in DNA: TGTGCCAGCAGCGAGGGCTCAGGGACCCAGGGGCTTCCATACGAGCAGTACTTC. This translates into CASSEGSGTQGLPYEQYF.